One sample yielded the 3 T cell receptor beta chains listed below, sequenced in a study of T cells of healthy individuals. TCRdb itself ran the 5' RACE reads through MiXCR, one entry per CDR3 protein. Of fewer than 90,000 distinct CDR3 sequences listed, about 5% were seen once; the top ten hold approximately 8%. The receptors stem from a female donor in good health.

This clonotype was observed at least ten times. The rearrangement joins TRBV3-1 to TRBJ2-7; D call uncertain. V lost 4 bases to trimming and J lost 4 bases, with 11 bases between them. CDR1 is LGHDT and CDR2 is YNNKEL in the germline V gene (reference sequence). The CDR3 consists of 13 residues. The CDR3 DNA is TGTGCCAGCAGCCCTGATATGCAGTACGAGCAGTACTTC. Protein product: CASSPDMQYEQYF.

The chain joins TRBV5-6 to TRBJ1-5, with no clear D. This CDR3 has 16 residues. Germline CDR1 is SGHDT and CDR2 is YYEEEE. V was clipped by 0 bases and J by 6 bases, with 16 bases between them. This CDR3 reads CASSLGGGFGGQPQHF. CDR3 nucleotide sequence: TGTGCCAGCAGCTTGGGTGGAGGATTCGGTGGTCAGCCCCAGCATTTT.

This clonotype was seen at least ten times. The chain links TRBV12-3 or TRBV12-4 to TRBJ2-5, with TRBD2 matching 7 bases. V lost 1 base and J lost 4; bases outside the gene matches: 3. This CDR3 is built from 14 residues. Here the CDR3 DNA reads TGTGCCAGCAGTTTAGACGGGAGGCCAGAGACCCAGTACTTC. This encodes CASSLDGRPETQYF.